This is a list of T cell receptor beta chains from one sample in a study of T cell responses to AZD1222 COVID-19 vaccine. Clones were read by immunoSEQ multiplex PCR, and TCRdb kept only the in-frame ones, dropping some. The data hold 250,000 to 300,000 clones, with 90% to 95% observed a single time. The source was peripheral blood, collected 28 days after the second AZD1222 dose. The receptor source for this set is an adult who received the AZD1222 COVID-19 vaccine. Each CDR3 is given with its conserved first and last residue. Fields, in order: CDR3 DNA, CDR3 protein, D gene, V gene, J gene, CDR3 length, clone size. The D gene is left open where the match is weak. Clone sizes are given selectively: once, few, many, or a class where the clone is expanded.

DNA: TGTGCCACCAGCAGACAGACCGGGACCACGGCGAATTACGAGCAGTACTTC
CDR3: CATSRQTGTTANYEQYF
D: NA
V: TRBV15
J: TRBJ2-7
length: 17
size: NA

DNA: TGCGCCAGCACCCCTGGACCGTCTAACACTGAAGCTTTCTTT
CDR3: CASTPGPSNTEAFF
D: NA
V: TRBV5-1
J: TRBJ1-1
length: 14
size: NA

DNA: TGTGCCAGCAGCTTAGCGTTCAGGGGTAGTAATTCACCCCTCCACTTT
CDR3: CASSLAFRGSNSPLHF
D: NA
V: TRBV7-8
J: TRBJ1-6
length: 16
size: NA

DNA: TGTGCCAGCACAAAGCGGGGGGGCCCCGAGACCCAGTACTTC
CDR3: CASTKRGGPETQYF
D: TRBD2
V: TRBV28
J: TRBJ2-5
length: 14
size: NA

DNA: TGTGCCAGCAGCTCACTGCAGCTGGGGACTGAAGCTTTCTTT
CDR3: CASSSLQLGTEAFF
D: NA
V: TRBV11-2
J: TRBJ1-1
length: 14
size: NA

DNA: TGTGCCAGCAGTCCCCTAGCCAAAAACATTCAGTACTTC
CDR3: CASSPLAKNIQYF
D: NA
V: TRBV25-1
J: TRBJ2-4
length: 13
size: NA

DNA: TGTGCCAGCAGTTTGGGCGGCGTAGCCAAAAACATTCAGTACTTC
CDR3: CASSLGGVAKNIQYF
D: NA
V: TRBV28
J: TRBJ2-4
length: 15
size: NA

DNA: TGCGCCAGCAGCCAAGGGCTTACGGGGGGGCTAAATGAGCAGTTCTTC
CDR3: CASSQGLTGGLNEQFF
D: TRBD2
V: TRBV4-1
J: TRBJ2-1
length: 16
size: NA

DNA: TGTGCCAGCAGTTTATACAATGAGCAGTTCTTC
CDR3: CASSLYNEQFF
D: NA
V: TRBV28
J: TRBJ2-1
length: 11
size: NA

DNA: TGTGCCAGTAGTAGCAGGACAGGTCAAGAGACCCAGTACTTC
CDR3: CASSSRTGQETQYF
D: TRBD1
V: TRBV19
J: TRBJ2-5
length: 14
size: NA

DNA: TGTGCCAGCAGTTTAAACGGACTCCAAGAGACCCAGTACTTC
CDR3: CASSLNGLQETQYF
D: NA
V: TRBV28
J: TRBJ2-5
length: 14
size: NA

DNA: TGCGCCAGCAGCCGGACTCCCGAAAATGAAAAACTGTTTTTT
CDR3: CASSRTPENEKLFF
D: NA
V: TRBV5-1
J: TRBJ1-4
length: 14
size: NA

DNA: TGCGCCAGCAGCTTGCCCCGGGGGCAGGGGGGGCCTGAAGCTTTCTTT
CDR3: CASSLPRGQGGPEAFF
D: TRBD1
V: TRBV5-1
J: TRBJ1-1
length: 16
size: NA

DNA: TGCGCCAGCCAGACAGTTACCAAAGGGGAGACCCAGTACTTC
CDR3: CASQTVTKGETQYF
D: NA
V: TRBV5-1
J: TRBJ2-5
length: 14
size: NA

DNA: TGTGCCAGCAGAGAGACAGCAAATCAGCCCCAGCATTTT
CDR3: CASRETANQPQHF
D: NA
V: TRBV6-5
J: TRBJ1-5
length: 13
size: NA

DNA: TGTGCCAGCAGCTTAGACCACGCACCCCTCCACTTT
CDR3: CASSLDHAPLHF
D: NA
V: TRBV7-2
J: TRBJ1-6
length: 12
size: NA

DNA: TGTGCCAGCAGCCGGGACAGAGTCTATGGCTACACCTTC
CDR3: CASSRDRVYGYTF
D: TRBD1
V: TRBV7-9
J: TRBJ1-2
length: 13
size: NA

DNA: TGTGCCAGCAGAAGGGGGGACTCTGGAAACACCATATATTTT
CDR3: CASRRGDSGNTIYF
D: NA
V: TRBV6-5
J: TRBJ1-3
length: 14
size: NA

DNA: TGCGCCAGCAGCTATCCACCAAGCGGGAGGGCAGGCAATGAGCAGTTCTTC
CDR3: CASSYPPSGRAGNEQFF
D: TRBD2
V: TRBV4-1
J: TRBJ2-1
length: 17
size: NA

DNA: TGTGCCAGCAGCGACCAGACTTCCTACGAGCAGTACTTC
CDR3: CASSDQTSYEQYF
D: NA
V: TRBV5-4
J: TRBJ2-7
length: 13
size: NA

DNA: TGTGCCAGCGAGGCTGAGAAAAACATTCAGTACTTC
CDR3: CASEAEKNIQYF
D: NA
V: TRBV6-6
J: TRBJ2-4
length: 12
size: NA

DNA: TGTGCCAGCAGTTTATCCGTAAAGGGATACAATGAGCAGTTCTTC
CDR3: CASSLSVKGYNEQFF
D: NA
V: TRBV27
J: TRBJ2-1
length: 15
size: NA

DNA: TGTGCCAGCAGTTTAATTGTGAACACTGAAGCTTTCTTT
CDR3: CASSLIVNTEAFF
D: NA
V: TRBV28
J: TRBJ1-1
length: 13
size: NA

DNA: TGCGCCAGCAGCAACCCCGGACAGGGCACTGAAGCTTTCTTT
CDR3: CASSNPGQGTEAFF
D: TRBD1
V: TRBV5-1
J: TRBJ1-1
length: 14
size: NA

DNA: TGTGCCAGCAGCGAGAGGGGGGCCCCCTACGAGCAGTACTTC
CDR3: CASSERGAPYEQYF
D: NA
V: TRBV3-1/TRBV3-2
J: TRBJ2-7
length: 14
size: NA

DNA: TGTGCCAGCAGTCTCCAGGGGCCGAACACCGGGGAGCTGTTTTTT
CDR3: CASSLQGPNTGELFF
D: NA
V: TRBV2
J: TRBJ2-2
length: 15
size: NA

DNA: TGCGCCAGCAGCCTTGACAGGGGGGACCATGAGCAGTTCTTC
CDR3: CASSLDRGDHEQFF
D: TRBD1
V: TRBV4-3
J: TRBJ2-1
length: 14
size: NA

DNA: TGCGCCAGCAGCCATCTCGCCGGGACAGGGGGCAGCTATGGCTACACCTTC
CDR3: CASSHLAGTGGSYGYTF
D: TRBD1
V: TRBV4-3
J: TRBJ1-2
length: 17
size: once

DNA: TGTGCCAGCAGCTTTCCGTCAACAGATACGCAGTATTTT
CDR3: CASSFPSTDTQYF
D: NA
V: TRBV11-2
J: TRBJ2-3
length: 13
size: once

DNA: TGTGCCAGCAGCTCCCACAGGGGGCGGAATGAAAAACTGTTTTTT
CDR3: CASSSHRGRNEKLFF
D: TRBD1
V: TRBV11-2
J: TRBJ1-4
length: 15
size: few

DNA: TGTGCCAGCTGTTTCGCGGGAGGGACAGATACGCAGTATTTT
CDR3: CASCFAGGTDTQYF
D: TRBD2
V: TRBV28
J: TRBJ2-3
length: 14
size: NA

DNA: TGCGCCAGCAGCTTGGTTTTCGGACAGGGCGGGGAGCTGTTTTTT
CDR3: CASSLVFGQGGELFF
D: TRBD1
V: TRBV5-1
J: TRBJ2-2
length: 15
size: NA

DNA: TGCAGCGCAGGGCCGGGACAGGAAGGCACTGAAGCTTTCTTT
CDR3: CSAGPGQEGTEAFF
D: TRBD1
V: TRBV29-1
J: TRBJ1-1
length: 14
size: NA

DNA: TGTGCCAGCTCACTCGGGGTATCCTACGAGCAGTACTTC
CDR3: CASSLGVSYEQYF
D: NA
V: TRBV18
J: TRBJ2-7
length: 13
size: NA

DNA: TGTGCCAGCAGCCCCCAGGACACTCCTAGCACAGATACGCAGTATTTT
CDR3: CASSPQDTPSTDTQYF
D: NA
V: TRBV27
J: TRBJ2-3
length: 16
size: NA

DNA: TGTGCCAGCAGTCGAACAGGGGAGGGGGGCCCCGAAAAACTGTTTTTT
CDR3: CASSRTGEGGPEKLFF
D: TRBD1
V: TRBV7-9
J: TRBJ1-4
length: 16
size: NA

DNA: TGCGCCAGCACGAAGGAAGTAGCGGGGCCCTACGAGCAGTACTTC
CDR3: CASTKEVAGPYEQYF
D: TRBD2
V: TRBV10-2
J: TRBJ2-7
length: 15
size: NA

DNA: TGTGCCTGGAGGAGGGGACAGAACTACGAGCAGTACTTC
CDR3: CAWRRGQNYEQYF
D: TRBD1
V: TRBV30
J: TRBJ2-7
length: 13
size: NA

DNA: TGTGCCAGCGAGGGACTAGCGGTAGCAGATACGCAGTATTTT
CDR3: CASEGLAVADTQYF
D: TRBD2
V: TRBV28
J: TRBJ2-3
length: 14
size: NA

DNA: TGTGCCACCAGTGATTTTGGTAAAGGGGCCAATCAGCCCCAGCATTTT
CDR3: CATSDFGKGANQPQHF
D: NA
V: TRBV24-1
J: TRBJ1-5
length: 16
size: NA

DNA: TGTGCCAGCAGCGGGGCTAGCGCCCAAGAGACCCAGTACTTC
CDR3: CASSGASAQETQYF
D: NA
V: TRBV5-4
J: TRBJ2-5
length: 14
size: NA

DNA: TGTGCCAGCAGCACCTCGACTAGCGGGACTTTGGAGCAGTACTTC
CDR3: CASSTSTSGTLEQYF
D: TRBD2
V: TRBV6-5
J: TRBJ2-7
length: 15
size: NA

DNA: TGTGCCAGCAGCTTAATCTGGGGGTATAGCAATCAGCCCCAGCATTTT
CDR3: CASSLIWGYSNQPQHF
D: NA
V: TRBV7-8
J: TRBJ1-5
length: 16
size: NA

DNA: TGTGCCAGCAGCGCTTTGGAAAACAGGGGCGGTGAGCAGTTCTTC
CDR3: CASSALENRGGEQFF
D: TRBD1
V: TRBV9
J: TRBJ2-1
length: 15
size: NA

DNA: TGTGCCAGCAGCCAACCTCCGGGGACCCAAGAGACCCAGTACTTC
CDR3: CASSQPPGTQETQYF
D: NA
V: TRBV3-1/TRBV3-2
J: TRBJ2-5
length: 15
size: NA

DNA: TGTGCCAGCAGAGGAGGGGCCAACTATGGCTACACCTTC
CDR3: CASRGGANYGYTF
D: NA
V: TRBV6-5
J: TRBJ1-2
length: 13
size: NA

DNA: TGTGCCAGTAGCCACGGGACAGGCGACTACGAGCAGTACTTC
CDR3: CASSHGTGDYEQYF
D: TRBD1
V: TRBV19
J: TRBJ2-7
length: 14
size: NA

DNA: TGTGCCAGCAGTGAATATGGCACAGATACGCAGTATTTT
CDR3: CASSEYGTDTQYF
D: NA
V: TRBV6-4
J: TRBJ2-3
length: 13
size: NA

DNA: TGTGCCAGCAGCCGTGGAGGGGGTGGGGGCAATCAGCCCCAGCATTTT
CDR3: CASSRGGGGGNQPQHF
D: NA
V: TRBV3-1/TRBV3-2
J: TRBJ1-5
length: 16
size: NA